This T cell receptor (beta chain) came from a study of graft-versus-host responses after intestinal transplantation. Study-level information: Induction using anti-thymocyte globulin, followed by tacrolimus and steroids for about 3 years, was given to all recipients. General study results and limits: High graft-versus-host to host-versus-graft T cell clonal ratios marked allografts of patients with graft-donor macrochimerism.

As regards this clone: The target antigen is unknown.

Profiled with immunoSEQ multiplex PCR; TCRdb holds only in-frame clones, not every one. This repertoire shows about 97,000 clones, 90% found once; its top ten account for about 16%. V gave up 0 bases and J gave up 1 base, with 12 bases separating them. This CDR3 spans 16 amino acids. Germline values: CDR1 MGHRA, CDR2 YSYEKL. The source of this sequence is a human patient who received an intestinal transplant, so some T cells may come from the graft donor. This specimen consisted of PBMCs, obtained around 450 days after intestinal transplant. This rearrangement joins TRBV4-1 to TRBJ1-1; no clear D. The CDR3 protein is CASSQEGGPKNTEAFF. CDR3 nucleotides: TGCGCCAGCAGCCAAGAAGGAGGACCTAAGAACACTGAAGCTTTCTTT.